Following are 4 T cell receptor beta chains from one sample sequenced in a study of blood T cells in healthy people across ages. A second 7 to 11 cycle PCR used barcoded and J-beta primers. TCRdb ran MiXCR on the 5' RACE reads and lists one entry per CDR3 protein. Here the sample spans 1.5 million to 1.8 million distinct CDR3 sequences, 42% being singletons. Sequencing used blood. These receptors came from a woman younger than 30 in good health.

The chain links TRBV27 to TRBJ2-2; D gene uncertain. Trimming cost V 3 bases and J 6 bases, with 5 bases left between them. The CDR3 consists of 12 residues. CDR1 is MNHEY, CDR2 SMNVEV, per germline (reference sequence). The CDR3 region has the DNA TGTGCCAGCAGTTTTGGGTCCGGGGAGCTGTTTTTT. It translates to CASSFGSGELFF.

This clonotype was detected a few times. This chain links TRBV28 with TRBJ2-7; D is unclear. Germline V gene sequence: CDR1 MDHEN, CDR2 SYDVKM. The V end was cut by 3 bases, the J end by 7 bases, with 13 bases between. This CDR3 spans 13 amino acids. CDR3 protein: CASSFSRLGEQYF. CDR3 coding DNA: TGTGCCAGCAGTTTTTCACGGTTGGGTGAGCAGTACTTC.

The rearrangement links TRBV6-1 to TRBJ2-1; D remains ambiguous. The CDR3 spans 12 residues. Trimming removed 1 base from V and 8 bases from J, with 6 bases in between. The germline V gene has CDR1 MNHNS and CDR2 SASEGT. The CDR3 bases are TGTGCCAGCAGTGAAGGCGGATATGAGCAGTTCTTC. It encodes CASSEGGYEQFF.

The CDR3 coding sequence is TGCAGTGCTAGAGGGGGAAACTGGGATGAGCAGTTCTTC. It encodes CSARGGNWDEQFF. This chain connects TRBV20-1 to TRBJ2-1; D is ambiguous. In germline, CDR1 is DFQATT, CDR2 SNEGSKA (reference sequence). The length of the CDR3 is 13 residues. Trimming stripped 1 base from V and 8 bases from J, with 12 bases between.